A single sample is the source of the 16 T cell receptor beta chains below, sequenced in a study of T cell responses to AZD1222 COVID-19 vaccine. Assay used: immunoSEQ multiplex PCR; TCRdb lists only in-frame clones, some missing. Altogether around 160,000 clones are present, 85% to 95% being singletons, with the ten largest covering about 0.64%. Sample: peripheral blood, taken on day 0 of AZD1222 vaccination. Every receptor here comes from an adult in good health.

CDR3 sequence reads: CASSPRQGGTGELFF. As DNA, the CDR3 is TGTGCCAGCAGCCCCAGACAGGGTGGCACCGGGGAGCTGTTTTTT. V usage is TRBV4-2 and J usage is TRBJ2-2; 7 bases map to TRBD1. Unmatched junction bases numbered 6, after V lost 4 bases and J lost 4 bases. CDR3 size: 15 residues. In germline, CDR1 is LGHNA, CDR2 YNFKEQ.

The gene calls are TRBV19 and TRBJ1-1; D ambiguous. CDR3 length: 13 residues. Germline V CDR1 and CDR2: LNHDA, SQIVND (reference sequence). The V end lost 1 base, the J end lost 4 bases, and 7 bases lay between the germline ends. The CDR3 region is CASSIVLGTEAFF. CDR3 nucleotides: TGTGCCAGTAGTATAGTATTGGGCACTGAAGCTTTCTTT.

The chain couples TRBV15 to TRBJ2-1; 7 bases are a match to TRBD1. The V and J ends lost 6 bases and 8 bases, in that order; junction bases with no gene match: 10. CDR1 is LNHNV, CDR2 YYDKDF, per germline (reference sequence). The CDR3 consists of 14 residues. The CDR3 DNA reads TGTGCCACCAGTCTGGTACAGGGGCGCCATGAGCAGTTCTTC. This translates into CATSLVQGRHEQFF.

V and J are TRBV5-6 and TRBJ1-1; D possibly corresponds to TRBD1 (5 bases). Germline V gene data show CDR1 as SGHDT and CDR2 as YYEEEE. The CDR3 runs 14 residues. Trimming left V 3 bases short and J 4 bases short, with 13 bases between. The CDR3 here is CASSSLWGATEAFF. In DNA form, the CDR3 reads TGTGCCAGCAGCTCTCTATGGGGCGCCACTGAAGCTTTCTTT.

The count of this clone is one. V usage is TRBV27 and J usage is TRBJ1-6, with D possibly matching TRBD1 (5 bases). The CDR3 has 14 residues. Per the germline V gene, CDR1 is MNHEY and CDR2 is SMNVEV (reference sequence). Trimming removed 2 bases from V and 11 bases from J, with 13 bases in between. CDR3 DNA: TGTGCCAGCAGTTTAAGGGGTGATATGACACCCCTCCACTTT. This codes for CASSLRGDMTPLHF.

The V gene is TRBV28, the J gene TRBJ1-2, with D unresolved. Trimming removed 5 bases at V and 7 bases at J, with 11 bases between. Germline V gene sequence: CDR1 MDHEN, CDR2 SYDVKM. CDR3 length: 12 amino acids. The CDR3 DNA sequence: TGTGCCAGCAGTCAAAATTACGTTGGCTACACCTTC. This translates into CASSQNYVGYTF.

The chain is built from TRBV6-2 or TRBV6-3 and TRBJ1-2; D gene uncertain. Trimming took off 5 bases at V and 1 base at J, with 5 bases between the two ends. The germline V gene encodes CDR1 MNHEY and CDR2 SVGEGT. There are 12 residues in the CDR3. CDR3 in DNA: TGTGCCAGCAGTCTATTTAACTATGGCTACACCTTC. It codes for CASSLFNYGYTF.

This clone has a handful of counts. The CDR3 nucleotides read TGTGCCAGCAGCGCGGACACAGTAAACACTGAAGCTTTCTTT. Its translation is CASSADTVNTEAFF. This chain joins TRBV7-9 and TRBJ1-1, with D possibly being TRBD1 (5 bases). The CDR3 is 14 residues long. CDR1 is SEHNR and CDR2 is FQNEAQ in the germline V gene (reference sequence). V was clipped by 5 bases and J by 2 bases, with 12 bases between them.

The rearrangement joins TRBV10-3 to TRBJ1-1, with D possibly matching TRBD1 (6 bases). CDR1 is ENHRY, CDR2 SYGVKD, per germline. The germline V and J ends were trimmed by 6 bases and 0 bases, with 11 bases remaining between them. The CDR3 is 14 amino acids. As DNA, the CDR3 is TGTGCCATCAGCCCCCAGGGGCTGAACACTGAAGCTTTCTTT. This translates into CAISPQGLNTEAFF.

This clone has just one count. The V call is TRBV27, the J call TRBJ2-7; D call uncertain. Germline V gene lookup returns CDR1 MNHEY and CDR2 SMNVEV (reference sequence). Trimming shortened V by 3 bases and J by 9 bases, and 9 bases separated the two germline ends. The CDR3 has 11 amino acids. CDR3 amino acids: CASSFLGGQYF. CDR3 coding DNA: TGTGCCAGCAGTTTCCTAGGCGGGCAGTACTTC.

The chain combines TRBV5-6 with TRBJ2-6; no clear D gene. The CDR3 has 17 residues. V lost 0 bases and J lost 0, with 10 bases in between. Germline CDR1 SGHDT, CDR2 YYEEEE. The CDR3 protein is CASSLAGGPSGANVLTF. The CDR3 DNA follows: TGTGCCAGCAGCTTGGCCGGCGGACCCTCTGGGGCCAACGTCCTGACTTTC.

This clone was recorded only once. The chain is built from TRBV7-9 and TRBJ1-2; D uncertain. The V and J ends lost 1 base and 3 bases respectively, with 9 bases between them. This CDR3 spans 14 amino acids. Germline loops: CDR1 SEHNR, CDR2 FQNEAQ (reference sequence). CDR3 in DNA: TGTGCCAGCAGCTTAGTATCGGCAGACTATGGCTACACCTTC. Protein sequence: CASSLVSADYGYTF. The complete variable domain, with remaining parts taken from reference TRBV7-9 and TRBJ1-2, reads DTGVSQNPRHKITKRGQNVTFRCDPISEHNRLYWYRQTLGQGPEFLTYFQNEAQLEKSRLLSDRFSAERPKGSFSTLEIQRTEQGDSAMYLCASSLVSADYGYTFGSGTRLTVV.

In DNA, the CDR3 is TGTGCCAGCAGTTTTTCCGGGGTGGCTCAGCCCCAGCATTTT. Protein product: CASSFSGVAQPQHF. The rearrangement uses TRBV28 and TRBJ1-5; no clear D gene. V was cut by 3 bases and J by 6 bases, with 12 bases left in between. This CDR3 comprises 14 residues. Germline CDR1 reads MDHEN; CDR2 reads SYDVKM.

This clone was recorded only once. The chain recombines TRBV29-1 with TRBJ2-3, with D perhaps TRBD2 (6 bases). CDR3 size: 12 residues. The germline gives CDR1 SQVTM, CDR2 ANQGSEA. The CDR3 DNA follows: TGCAGTACGGGAGAGCCCACAGATACGCAGTATTTT. Amino acids: CSTGEPTDTQYF.

The chain employs TRBV4-1 and TRBJ1-2; no clear D. V dropped 0 bases and J dropped 4 bases, with 9 bases sitting between them. This CDR3 region has 14 residues. Germline CDR1 and CDR2: MGHRA and YSYEKL. The CDR3, as DNA: TGCGCCAGCAGCCAAGATCGCACCTTCTATGGCTACACCTTC. It yields the protein CASSQDRTFYGYTF.

This rearrangement joins TRBV14 to TRBJ1-2; no firm D call. The CDR3 spans 13 residues. The germline gives CDR1 SGHDN, CDR2 FVKESK. Deletions cut 2 bases from V and 2 bases from J, with 6 bases between. DNA for the CDR3: TGTGCCAGCAGCCAAACCTCGAACTATGGCTACACCTTC. Protein product: CASSQTSNYGYTF.